Shown below are 23 T cell receptor beta chains from a single sample sequenced in a study of T cells in Graves' hyperthyroidism and ophthalmopathy. RNA transcripts were the template for amplifying TCR beta CDR3 regions. The TCR CDR3 was amplified in a first-round RT-PCR using the HTBI primer set. TCRdb used MiXCR to reprocess the multiplex PCR reads, holding one entry per CDR3 protein. The sample holds about 300,000 distinct CDR3 sequences; roughly 13% are singletons and the top ten take 7.8%. The sample comprised blood. The receptors here all came from a woman in her twenties or thirties with Graves' hyperthyroidism that later progressed to Graves' ophthalmopathy.

The table lists this clonotype with many counts. This chain connects TRBV20-1 to TRBJ2-7; 11 bases align to TRBD2. The V gene's germline CDR1 is DFQATT and CDR2 SNEGSKA (reference sequence). The CDR3 runs to 14 residues. Unmatched junction bases numbered 1, after V lost 1 base and J lost 2 bases. CDR3 residues: CSARALAGAYEQYF. As DNA, the CDR3 is TGCAGTGCTAGAGCACTAGCGGGAGCCTACGAGCAGTACTTC.

This clonotype was detected ten times or more. V usage is TRBV13 and J usage is TRBJ1-2, with 7 positions matching TRBD1. Per germline, CDR1 PRHDT and CDR2 FYEKMQ (reference sequence). The CDR3 is made up of 14 amino acids. The trim removed 5 bases at V and 8 bases at J, leaving 11 bases unmatched. In DNA form, the CDR3 reads TGTGCCAGCAGCACCGACAGGGAAAGAGGCGGCTACACCTTC. Translated, it gives CASSTDRERGGYTF.

This clonotype was detected many times. The chain is built from TRBV6-1 and TRBJ1-4; D unclear. The CDR3 totals 15 residues. Per the germline V gene, CDR1 is MNHNS and CDR2 is SASEGT. With 6 bases removed from V and 5 bases from J, the gap between germline ends came to 16 bases. CDR3 in DNA: TGTGCCAGCAGCGACCGCACTACGGGCAATGAAAAACTGTTTTTT. This codes for CASSDRTTGNEKLFF.

This clonotype was seen many times. J is TRBJ2-3 and V is TRBV12-3 or TRBV12-4; TRBD2 aligns across 9 bases. The CDR3 loop spans 15 amino acids. V gave up 5 bases and J gave up 4 bases; unmatched junction bases: 7. CDR3 sequence reads: CASSLGLARPDTQYF. The CDR3 DNA reads as TGTGCCAGCAGTCTGGGACTAGCAAGACCAGATACGCAGTATTTT.

The rearrangement joins TRBV30 to TRBJ1-4; 7 bases match TRBD1. CDR1 GTSNPN and CDR2 SVGIG come from the germline V gene (reference sequence). The CDR3 runs 14 residues. V gave up 3 bases and J gave up 8 bases; unmatched junction bases: 9. The CDR3 region is CAWRVSGGEEKLFF. CDR3 DNA: TGTGCCTGGAGGGTATCAGGGGGGGAGGAAAAACTGTTTTTT.

The table lists this clonotype with many counts. The chain recombines TRBV20-1 with TRBJ2-2; 12 bases align to TRBD2. The CDR3 runs 14 residues. J lost 9 bases, V lost 1 base, and 3 bases had no gene match. The germline gives CDR1 DFQATT, CDR2 SNEGSKA (reference sequence). The CDR3 DNA reads as TGCAGTGCTAGAGGGACTAGCGGGGCAAGGGAGCTGTTTTTT. Translated, it gives CSARGTSGARELFF.

This clonotype was seen ten or more times. The rearrangement uses TRBV6-1 and TRBJ2-7; 9 bases agree with TRBD2. After removal of 5 bases from V and 5 bases from J, the junction contained 13 bases not matched to a gene. The germline CDR1 and CDR2 sequences are MNHNS and SASEGT. The CDR3 has 16 residues. The CDR3 coding sequence is TGTGCCAGCAGTCCCCGTGGGCTAGCGGGATCGGACGAGCAGTACTTC. This encodes CASSPRGLAGSDEQYF.

The sample holds many counts of this clonotype. This chain joins TRBV6-1 and TRBJ1-1, with 7 bases aligning to TRBD1. From germline, CDR1 is MNHNS and CDR2 SASEGT. The ends lost 5 bases at V and 9 bases at J; junction bases unmatched: 6. The CDR3 sequence is 12 residues long. The CDR3 DNA reads as TGTGCCAGCAGTCAAGACAGGGAGCAAGCTTTCTTT. Translated, it gives CASSQDREQAFF.

V usage is TRBV10-3 and J usage is TRBJ1-2; 9 bases are a match to TRBD1. The ends lost 2 bases at V and 8 bases at J; junction bases unmatched: 6. Germline V gene sequence: CDR1 ENHRY, CDR2 SYGVKD. There are 14 residues in the CDR3. The CDR3 loop is CAISEGWTGEGYTF. The DNA for the CDR3 is TGTGCCATCAGTGAGGGTTGGACAGGGGAAGGCTACACCTTC.

This clonotype appeared many times. The chain uses TRBV24-1 and TRBJ2-1; D possibly uses TRBD1 or TRBD2 (5 bases each). The CDR3 length is 15 residues. Germline-derived CDR1 and CDR2 are KGHDR and SFDVKD. V lost 0 bases and J lost 7, with 12 bases in between. The CDR3 loop is CATSDLPDGGNEQFF. CDR3 in DNA: TGTGCCACCAGTGATTTGCCTGATGGGGGTAATGAGCAGTTCTTC.

This clonotype was seen repeatedly, ten times or more. The chain combines TRBV6-1 with TRBJ2-7, with 8 bases fitting TRBD1. Germline lookup yields CDR1 MNHNS and CDR2 SASEGT. The CDR3 has 14 residues. With V trimmed by 6 bases and J by 5 bases, 9 bases remained unmatched. The CDR3 reads CASRKGQALNEQYF. The CDR3 DNA reads TGTGCCAGCAGAAAGGGACAGGCTCTTAACGAGCAGTACTTC.

This clonotype was seen at least ten times. The chain combines TRBV6-1 with TRBJ1-5; 7 bases align to TRBD1. The V gene end was trimmed by 2 bases and the J gene end by 3 bases; junction bases not matched to a gene: 4. The germline V gene has CDR1 MNHNS and CDR2 SASEGT. The CDR3 is 15 amino acids. This chain's CDR3 is CASSESGGNNQPQHF. As DNA, the CDR3 is TGTGCCAGCAGTGAATCAGGGGGGAACAATCAGCCCCAGCATTTT.

Only a few counts were recorded for this clonotype. The chain employs TRBV27 and TRBJ2-6; no firm D call. CDR1 and CDR2 from the germline V gene are MNHEY and SMNVEV (reference sequence). The V end was cut by 5 bases, the J end by 2 bases, with 4 bases between. The CDR3 consists of 13 residues. The CDR3 region is CASSIAGANVLTF. The CDR3 DNA follows: TGTGCCAGCAGTATCGCTGGGGCCAACGTCCTGACTTTC.

In regard to this clonotype: The junction shows a germline mismatch at one end, possibly a read error. The J gene is TRBJ2-7, the V gene TRBV27; tentative D call: TRBD2 (6 bases). The CDR3 covers 13 residues. The germline V gene encodes CDR1 MNHEY and CDR2 SMNVEV (reference sequence). The chain's CDR3 is CAGSGDSSYEQYF. The CDR3 DNA sequence: TGTGCCGGCAGTGGGGACTCGTCCTACGAGCAGTACTTC.

This clonotype was recorded many times. The chain has TRBV7-9 and TRBJ2-5; perhaps TRBD2 as D (6 bases). The germline gives CDR1 SEHNR, CDR2 FQNEAQ (reference sequence). Trimming pared 4 bases from V and 9 bases from J, leaving 24 bases between. This CDR3 region has 16 residues. This CDR3 is CASSSLRPGLLMAQYF. In nucleotides, the CDR3 is TGTGCCAGCAGCTCTCTTAGACCGGGACTCCTTATGGCCCAGTACTTC.

Worth noting for this clonotype: A read error may explain this, as a much larger clone is one base away. The V and J genes are TRBV6-5 and TRBJ2-3, with a weak D call TRBD2 (6 bases). Germline values: CDR1 MNHEY, CDR2 SVGAGI. The CDR3 consists of 17 residues. The germline V and J ends were trimmed by 2 bases and 4 bases, with 19 bases remaining between them. In DNA, the CDR3 is TGTGCCAGCAGTTACCCATCACCTAGCGAGAGAGCAGATACGCAGTATTTT. Residues: CASSYPSPSERADTQYF.

This clonotype was seen a handful of times. The J gene is TRBJ2-6, the V gene TRBV24-1; TRBD1 matches at 7 bases. J gave up 1 base and V 7 bases, and 12 bases lay outside the gene matches. The CDR3 consists of 18 residues. Germline V CDR1 and CDR2: KGHDR, SFDVKD. The CDR3 sequence is CATSDGGQFLSGANVLTF. The CDR3 DNA follows: TGTGCCACCAGCGATGGGGGACAGTTTTTATCTGGGGCCAACGTCCTGACTTTC.

This clonotype was detected many times. The chain recombines TRBV12-3 or TRBV12-4 with TRBJ1-2; the match to TRBD1 covers 8 bases. The junction had 3 bases not matched to a gene; V was cut back by 6 bases and J by 0 bases. The CDR3 spans 14 residues. The CDR3 is CASRPDRANYGYTF. For the CDR3, the DNA is TGTGCCAGCAGACCGGACAGGGCTAACTATGGCTACACCTTC.

This clonotype turned up a few times. One junction end does not reproduce the germline sequence, and a read error may be involved. This chain joins TRBV5-8 and TRBJ2-1, with 15 bases that match TRBD2. Germline CDR1 reads SGHTS; CDR2 reads YDEGEE. CDR3 length equals 15 residues. The CDR3 DNA sequence: TGTGTCAGCAGCTATGGGACTAGCGGGAGGAATGAGCAGTTCTTC. Its translation is CVSSYGTSGRNEQFF.

Only a few counts were recorded for this clonotype. It may be a read error: a sequence one base away is much more abundant. V is TRBV7-2 and J is TRBJ1-6; 7 bases map to TRBD1. V was pared by 2 bases and J by 8 bases, with 6 bases of the junction left unmatched. The germline V gene has CDR1 SGHTA and CDR2 FQGNSA. The CDR3 extends over 15 amino acids. The CDR3, as DNA: TGTGCCAGCAGCTTATTGGGGACAGCGGATTCACCCCTCCACTTT. It translates to CASSLLGTADSPLHF.

This clonotype was detected many times. The chain uses TRBV20-1 and TRBJ2-3; 10 bases fit TRBD2. CDR1 is DFQATT and CDR2 is SNEGSKA in the germline V gene (reference sequence). This CDR3 region has 16 residues. The J segment lost 2 bases and the V segment lost 0 bases, leaving 5 bases of the junction unmatched. In DNA form, the CDR3 reads TGCAGTGCTAGAGACCTAGCGGGAGATACCACAGATACGCAGTATTTT. This codes for CSARDLAGDTTDTQYF.

The V and J genes are TRBV27 and TRBJ2-2, with D perhaps being TRBD1 or TRBD2 (5 bases each). This CDR3 comprises 16 residues. The germline gives CDR1 MNHEY, CDR2 SMNVEV (reference sequence). Trimming pared 4 bases from V and 1 base from J, leaving 13 bases between. The DNA of the CDR3 is TGTGCCAGCAGTTCCTATGGGGGTGGGAACACCGGGGAGCTGTTTTTT. This encodes CASSSYGGGNTGELFF.

This clonotype was found many times. In DNA form, the CDR3 reads TGTGCCAGCAGCGTCCCGGGACTAGCGGGAGTTGAGCAGTTCTTC. This gives the protein CASSVPGLAGVEQFF. J is TRBJ2-1 and V is TRBV7-2, with 14 nucleotides matching TRBD2. This CDR3 is 15 amino acids long. V lost 5 bases, J lost 9 bases, and 6 bases stayed unmatched. Germline lookup yields CDR1 SGHTA and CDR2 FQGNSA.